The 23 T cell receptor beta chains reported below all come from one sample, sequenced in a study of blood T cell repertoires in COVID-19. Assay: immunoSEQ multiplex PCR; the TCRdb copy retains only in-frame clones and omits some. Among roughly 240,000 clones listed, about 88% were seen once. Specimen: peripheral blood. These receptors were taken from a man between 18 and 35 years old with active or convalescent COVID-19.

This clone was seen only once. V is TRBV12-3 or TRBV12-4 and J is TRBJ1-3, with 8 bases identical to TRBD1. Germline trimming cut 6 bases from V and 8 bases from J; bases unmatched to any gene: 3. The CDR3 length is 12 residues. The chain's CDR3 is CASSRGRHTIYF. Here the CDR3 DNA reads TGTGCCAGCAGCAGGGGGCGGCACACCATATATTTT.

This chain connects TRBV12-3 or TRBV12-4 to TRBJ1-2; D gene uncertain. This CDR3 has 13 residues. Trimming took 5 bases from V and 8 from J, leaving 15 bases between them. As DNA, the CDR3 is TGTGCCAGCAGTCCGGAGGCACTTCGGGGCTACACCTTC. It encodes CASSPEALRGYTF.

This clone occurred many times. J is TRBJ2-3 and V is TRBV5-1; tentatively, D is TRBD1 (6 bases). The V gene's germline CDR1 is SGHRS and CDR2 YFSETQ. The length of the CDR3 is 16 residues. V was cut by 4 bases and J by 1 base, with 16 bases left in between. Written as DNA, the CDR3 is TGCGCCAGCAGCCCAGGGGTGCAGGGTGGCACAGATACGCAGTATTTT. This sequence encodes CASSPGVQGGTDTQYF.

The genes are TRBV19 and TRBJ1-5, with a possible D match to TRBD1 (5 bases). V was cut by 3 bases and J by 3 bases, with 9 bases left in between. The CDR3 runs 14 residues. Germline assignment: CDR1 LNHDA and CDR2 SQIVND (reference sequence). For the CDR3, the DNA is TGTGCCAGTAGTATTCAGGGCGACAATCAGCCCCAGCATTTT. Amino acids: CASSIQGDNQPQHF.

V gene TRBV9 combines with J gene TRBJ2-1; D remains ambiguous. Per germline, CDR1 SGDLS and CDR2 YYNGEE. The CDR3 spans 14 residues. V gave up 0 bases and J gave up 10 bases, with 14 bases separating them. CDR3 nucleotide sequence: TGTGCCAGCAGCGTAGATCACGGGTCGCCCGAGCAGTTCTTC. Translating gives CASSVDHGSPEQFF.

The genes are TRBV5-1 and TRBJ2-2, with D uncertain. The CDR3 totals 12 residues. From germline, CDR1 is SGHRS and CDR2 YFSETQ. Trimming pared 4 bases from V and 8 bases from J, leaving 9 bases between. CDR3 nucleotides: TGCGCCAGCAGCCGATCCGGGGGGGAGCTGTTTTTT. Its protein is CASSRSGGELFF.

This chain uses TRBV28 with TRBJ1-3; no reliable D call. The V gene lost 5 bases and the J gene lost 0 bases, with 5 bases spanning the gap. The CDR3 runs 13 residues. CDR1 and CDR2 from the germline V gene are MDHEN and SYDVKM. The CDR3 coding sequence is TGTGCCAGCAGTCGTAGCTCTGGAAACACCATATATTTT. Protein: CASSRSSGNTIYF.

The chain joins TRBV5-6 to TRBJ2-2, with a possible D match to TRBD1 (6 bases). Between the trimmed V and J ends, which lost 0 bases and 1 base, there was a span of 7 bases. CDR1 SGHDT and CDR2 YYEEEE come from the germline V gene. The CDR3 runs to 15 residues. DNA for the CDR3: TGTGCCAGCAGCTTGGGAGGGGGGAACACCGGGGAGCTGTTTTTT. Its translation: CASSLGGGNTGELFF.

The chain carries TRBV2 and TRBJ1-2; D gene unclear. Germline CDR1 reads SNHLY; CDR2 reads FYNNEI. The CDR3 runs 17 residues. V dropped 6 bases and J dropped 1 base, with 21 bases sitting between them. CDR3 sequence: CASSPIGLDEINYGYTF. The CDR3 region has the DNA TGTGCCAGCAGCCCAATAGGTCTAGACGAGATTAACTATGGCTACACCTTC.

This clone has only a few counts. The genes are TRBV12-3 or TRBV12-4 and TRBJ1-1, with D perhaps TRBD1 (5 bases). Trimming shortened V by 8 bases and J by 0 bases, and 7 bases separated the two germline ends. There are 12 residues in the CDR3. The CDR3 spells CASRQMNTEAFF. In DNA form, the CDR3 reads TGTGCCAGCCGACAGATGAACACTGAAGCTTTCTTT.

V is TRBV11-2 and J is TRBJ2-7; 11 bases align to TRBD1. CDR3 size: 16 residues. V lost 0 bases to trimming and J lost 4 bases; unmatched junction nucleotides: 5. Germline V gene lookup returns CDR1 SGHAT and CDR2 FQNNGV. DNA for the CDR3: TGTGCCAGCAGCTTAGACCAGGACAGGGGGCTTTACGAGCAGTACTTC. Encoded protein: CASSLDQDRGLYEQYF.

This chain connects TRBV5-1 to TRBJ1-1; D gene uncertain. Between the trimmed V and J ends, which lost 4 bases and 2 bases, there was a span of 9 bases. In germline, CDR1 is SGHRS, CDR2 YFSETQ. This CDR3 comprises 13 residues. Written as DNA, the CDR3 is TGCGCCAGCAGCCCGAACAGAAACACTGAAGCTTTCTTT. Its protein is CASSPNRNTEAFF.

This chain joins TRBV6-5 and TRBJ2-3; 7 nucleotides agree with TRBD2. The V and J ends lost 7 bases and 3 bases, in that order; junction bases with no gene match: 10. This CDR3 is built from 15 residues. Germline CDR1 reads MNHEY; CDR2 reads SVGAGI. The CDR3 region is CASTFVTSLTDTQYF. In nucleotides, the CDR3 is TGTGCCAGCACCTTCGTGACTAGCCTGACAGATACGCAGTATTTT.

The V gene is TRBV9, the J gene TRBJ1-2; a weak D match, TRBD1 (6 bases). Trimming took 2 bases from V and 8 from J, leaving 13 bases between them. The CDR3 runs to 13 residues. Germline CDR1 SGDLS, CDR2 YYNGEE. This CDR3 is CASSVTGNSGYTF. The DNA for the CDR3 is TGTGCCAGCAGCGTTACAGGGAACAGCGGCTACACCTTC.

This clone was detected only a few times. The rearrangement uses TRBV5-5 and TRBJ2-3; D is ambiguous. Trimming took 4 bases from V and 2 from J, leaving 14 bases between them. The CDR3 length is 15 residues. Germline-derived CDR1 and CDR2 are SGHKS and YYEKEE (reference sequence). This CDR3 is CASSPSVVNTDTQYF. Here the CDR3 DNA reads TGTGCCAGCAGCCCTTCGGTCGTGAACACAGATACGCAGTATTTT.

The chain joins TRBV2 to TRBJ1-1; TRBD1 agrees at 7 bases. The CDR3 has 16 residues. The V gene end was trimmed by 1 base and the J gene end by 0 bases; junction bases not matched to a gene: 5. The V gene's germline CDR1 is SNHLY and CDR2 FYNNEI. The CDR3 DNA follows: TGTGCCAGCAGTGAAGAGGGGGCGCGGATGAACACTGAAGCTTTCTTT. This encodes CASSEEGARMNTEAFF.

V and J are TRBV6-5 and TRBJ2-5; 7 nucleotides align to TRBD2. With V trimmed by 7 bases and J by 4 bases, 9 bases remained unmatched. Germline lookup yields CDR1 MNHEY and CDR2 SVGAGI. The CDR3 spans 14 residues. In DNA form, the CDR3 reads TGTGCCAGCAAAAAGGGCGGGAGTTCAGAGACCCAGTACTTC. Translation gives CASKKGGSSETQYF.

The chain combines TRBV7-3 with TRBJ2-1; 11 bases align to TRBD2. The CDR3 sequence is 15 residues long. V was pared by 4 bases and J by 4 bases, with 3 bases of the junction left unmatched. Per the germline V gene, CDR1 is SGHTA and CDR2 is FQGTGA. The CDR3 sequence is CASSSGLADYNEQFF. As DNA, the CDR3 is TGTGCCAGCAGCTCGGGACTAGCGGATTACAATGAGCAGTTCTTC.

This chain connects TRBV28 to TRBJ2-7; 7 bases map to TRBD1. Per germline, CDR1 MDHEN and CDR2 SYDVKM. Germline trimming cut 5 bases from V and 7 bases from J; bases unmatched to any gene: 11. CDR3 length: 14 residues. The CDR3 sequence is CASSHLEGAKEQYF. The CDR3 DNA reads TGTGCCAGCAGTCACCTAGAGGGGGCGAAAGAGCAGTACTTC.

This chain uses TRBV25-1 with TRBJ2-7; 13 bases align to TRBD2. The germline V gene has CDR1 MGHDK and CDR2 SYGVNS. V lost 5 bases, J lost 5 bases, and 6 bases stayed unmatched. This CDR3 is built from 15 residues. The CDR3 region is CASSRTSGRPNEQYF. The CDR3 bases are TGTGCCAGCAGTAGGACTAGCGGGAGACCCAACGAGCAGTACTTC.

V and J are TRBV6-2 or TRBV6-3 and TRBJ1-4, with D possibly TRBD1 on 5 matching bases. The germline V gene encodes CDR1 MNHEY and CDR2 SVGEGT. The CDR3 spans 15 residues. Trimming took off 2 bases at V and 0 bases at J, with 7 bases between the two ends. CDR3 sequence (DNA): TGTGCCAGCAGTTACGGAGGGGCAACTAATGAAAAACTGTTTTTT. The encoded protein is CASSYGGATNEKLFF.

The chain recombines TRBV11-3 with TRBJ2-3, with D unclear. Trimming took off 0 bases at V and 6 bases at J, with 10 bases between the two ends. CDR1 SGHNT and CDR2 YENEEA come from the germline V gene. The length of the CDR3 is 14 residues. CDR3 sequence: CASSLDLRLDTQYF. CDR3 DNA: TGTGCCAGCAGCTTAGATCTCCGTTTGGATACGCAGTATTTT.

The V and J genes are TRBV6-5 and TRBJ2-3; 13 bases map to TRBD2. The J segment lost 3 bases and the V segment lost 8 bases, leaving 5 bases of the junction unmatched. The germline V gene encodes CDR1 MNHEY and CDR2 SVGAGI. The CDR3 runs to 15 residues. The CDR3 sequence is CASATSGGGTDTQYF. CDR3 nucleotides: TGTGCCAGCGCTACTAGCGGGGGGGGAACAGATACGCAGTATTTT.